The T cell receptor beta chain described here comes from a study of Tregs in tolerant kidney transplant recipients. Overall study: Related graft donors supplied nonmyeloablative bone marrow transplants, and mixed chimerism was transient.

Method: immunoSEQ multiplex PCR; TCRdb's copy keeps in-frame clones and lacks some. Of more than 60,000 clones in the sample, 75% to 90% were seen once. This CDR3 region has 14 residues. Per the germline V gene, CDR1 is SQVTM and CDR2 is ANQGSEA. V was shortened by 6 bases and J by 8 bases, with 22 bases between the two germline ends. Thawed PBMCs were FACS-sorted into unstimulated CD4+CD25+CD127- regulatory T cells, CD4+CD25- non-regulatory cells, CD4 and CD8 cells. Study-wide results and limits: Nucleotide sequences could not be compared across some patients' samples due to primer changes. Tregs expanded with activated donor B cells seemed most donor-specific.

In regard to this clone: Its specificity is unknown.

V is TRBV29-1 and J is TRBJ1-2; D unclear. This specimen consisted of Tregs from blood, obtained before the transplant. The receptor's source is a human donor who received a combined kidney and bone marrow transplant. The CDR3 protein is CSVGPDGQWGGYTF. CDR3 coding DNA: TGCAGCGTCGGGCCAGACGGGCAATGGGGAGGCTACACCTTC.